These T cell receptor beta chains were read from a single sample in a study of blood T cell repertoires in COVID-19. Repertoires were generated with immunoSEQ multiplex PCR, while TCRdb's copy carries only in-frame clones and drops some. This sample has under 200,000 clones, with about 85% found just once. The sequenced sample consisted of peripheral blood. The receptors derive from a woman aged 80 or over in a cohort sampled during active or convalescent COVID-19. The CDR3 runs from the conserved cysteine through the conserved F or W. D genes are given only for firm matches. Some rows mark clone size as missing; the rest say once, few, many or name a class of expanded clone.

CDR3 | DNA | D | J | size | V
CASSQPLAGGTDTQYF | TGCGCCAGCAGCCAACCCCTAGCGGGGGGCACAGATACGCAGTATTTT | TRBD2 | TRBJ2-3 | - | TRBV4-1
CASSDNREAFF | TGTGCCAGCAGTGATAACAGAGAAGCTTTCTTT | - | TRBJ1-1 | - | TRBV25-1
CASSYTADQPQHF | TGTGCCAGCAGTTATACAGCGGATCAGCCCCAGCATTTT | - | TRBJ1-5 | - | TRBV12-3/TRBV12-4
CAWSVAGRETQYF | TGTGCCTGGAGCGTAGCGGGAAGAGAGACCCAGTACTTC | TRBD2 | TRBJ2-5 | - | TRBV30
CASSESGGEGTQYF | TGCGCCAGCAGTGAGTCGGGGGGAGAAGGGACCCAGTACTTC | - | TRBJ2-5 | - | TRBV10-1
CASSLAAGTASHQPQHF | TGTGCCAGCAGCTTAGCGGCCGGGACAGCAAGTCATCAGCCCCAGCATTTT | TRBD1 | TRBJ1-5 | few | TRBV7-2
CASSRGKSTDTQYF | TGTGCCAGCAGCCGCGGCAAAAGCACAGATACGCAGTATTTT | - | TRBJ2-3 | - | TRBV7-2
CASSYSGDSTNTQYF | TGTGCCAGCAGTTACTCGGGGGACAGCACAAATACGCAGTATTTT | TRBD1 | TRBJ2-3 | - | TRBV6-6
CAWSKAQLNTEAFF | TGTGCCTGGAGTAAGGCACAGTTGAACACTGAAGCTTTCTTT | - | TRBJ1-1 | - | TRBV30
CATSTRTGGNTIYF | TGTGCCACCAGCACTCGGACAGGTGGAAACACCATATATTTT | TRBD1 | TRBJ1-3 | - | TRBV15
CASSISGQGGETQYF | TGTGCCAGTAGTATTTCCGGACAGGGGGGGGAGACCCAGTACTTC | TRBD1 | TRBJ2-5 | - | TRBV19
CASSSRFTTDTQYF | TGTGCCAGCAGCTCGCGTTTCACCACAGATACGCAGTATTTT | - | TRBJ2-3 | once | TRBV7-9
CASSKDSPTQYF | TGTGCCAGCAGTAAGGACTCTCCTACGCAGTATTTT | - | TRBJ2-3 | - | TRBV28
CASSQIGFETAAYEQYF | TGTGCCAGCAGCCAAATCGGGTTTGAGACGGCCGCCTACGAGCAGTACTTC | - | TRBJ2-7 | once | TRBV14
CASSPWAQNYGYTF | TGTGCCAGCAGCCCCTGGGCCCAAAACTATGGCTACACCTTC | - | TRBJ1-2 | - | TRBV6-2/TRBV6-3
CASSYSQGSNTGELFF | TGTGCCAGCAGTTACTCACAGGGCTCGAACACCGGGGAGCTGTTTTTT | - | TRBJ2-2 | - | TRBV6-6
CSASLSVQGSYYEQYF | TGCAGTGCTAGTCTCTCGGTGCAGGGAAGTTACTACGAGCAGTACTTC | - | TRBJ2-7 | - | TRBV20-1
CARSFRQGVYGANVLTF | TGTGCCAGAAGCTTTAGACAGGGAGTTTATGGGGCCAACGTCCTGACTTTC | TRBD1 | TRBJ2-6 | - | TRBV5-3
CASSDRWSEGYTF | TGTGCCAGCAGTGACAGGTGGTCAGAGGGCTACACCTTC | - | TRBJ1-2 | - | TRBV2
CAWSPLRTGYGYTF | TGTGCCTGGAGCCCTCTCCGGACAGGCTATGGCTACACCTTC | TRBD1 | TRBJ1-2 | few | TRBV30
CAIRGVNTGDTEAFF | TGTGCCATCAGAGGCGTAAATACAGGGGACACTGAAGCTTTCTTT | TRBD1 | TRBJ1-1 | - | TRBV10-3
CATSQSNQPQHF | TGTGCCACCAGTCAGAGCAATCAGCCCCAGCATTTT | - | TRBJ1-5 | - | TRBV24-1
CASSLSGGTTNEKLFF | TGCGCCAGCAGCCTAAGTGGAGGGACAACTAATGAAAAACTGTTTTTT | - | TRBJ1-4 | - | TRBV5-1
CASSYYRKGRRQETQYF | TGTGCCAGCAGTTACTACCGAAAGGGGAGGCGCCAAGAGACCCAGTACTTC | - | TRBJ2-5 | - | TRBV6-2/TRBV6-3
CASSTGQGVVNEKLFF | TGTGCCAGCAGCACGGGACAGGGGGTGGTTAATGAAAAACTGTTTTTT | TRBD1 | TRBJ1-4 | few | TRBV5-8
CASSVKAWATSSYNEQFF | TGTGCCAGCAGCGTAAAGGCTTGGGCTACCTCTTCCTACAATGAGCAGTTCTTC | - | TRBJ2-1 | - | TRBV9